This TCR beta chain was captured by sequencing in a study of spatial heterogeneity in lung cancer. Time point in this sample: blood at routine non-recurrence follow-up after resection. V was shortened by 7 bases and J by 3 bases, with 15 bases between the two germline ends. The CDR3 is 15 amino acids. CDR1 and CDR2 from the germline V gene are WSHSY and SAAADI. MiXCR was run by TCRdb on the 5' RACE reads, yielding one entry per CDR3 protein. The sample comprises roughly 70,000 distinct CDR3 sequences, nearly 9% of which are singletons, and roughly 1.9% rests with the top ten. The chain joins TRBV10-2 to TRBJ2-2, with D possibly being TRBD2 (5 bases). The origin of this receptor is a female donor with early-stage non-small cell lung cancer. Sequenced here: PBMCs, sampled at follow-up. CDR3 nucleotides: TGCGCCAGCATGGAAACCCGGCGGGACACCGGGGAGCTGTTTTTT. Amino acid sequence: CASMETRRDTGELFF.